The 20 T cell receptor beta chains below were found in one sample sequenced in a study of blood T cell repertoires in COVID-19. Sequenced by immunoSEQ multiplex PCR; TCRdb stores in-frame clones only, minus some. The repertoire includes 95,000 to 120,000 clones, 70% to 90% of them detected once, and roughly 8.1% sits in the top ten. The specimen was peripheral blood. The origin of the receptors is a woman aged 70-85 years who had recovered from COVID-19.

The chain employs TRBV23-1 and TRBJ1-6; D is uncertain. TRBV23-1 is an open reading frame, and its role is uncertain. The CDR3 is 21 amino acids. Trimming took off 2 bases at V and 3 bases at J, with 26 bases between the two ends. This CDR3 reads CASSQKLPPPSPYNYNSPLHF. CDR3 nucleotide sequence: TGCGCCAGCAGTCAAAAATTACCCCCCCCTTCCCCGTACAACTATAATTCACCCCTCCACTTT.

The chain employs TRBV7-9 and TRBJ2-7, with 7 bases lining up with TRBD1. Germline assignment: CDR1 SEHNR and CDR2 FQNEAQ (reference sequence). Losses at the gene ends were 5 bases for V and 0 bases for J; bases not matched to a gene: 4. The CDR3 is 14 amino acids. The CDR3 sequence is CASSARDSSYEQYF. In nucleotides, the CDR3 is TGTGCCAGCAGCGCACGGGACAGCTCCTACGAGCAGTACTTC.

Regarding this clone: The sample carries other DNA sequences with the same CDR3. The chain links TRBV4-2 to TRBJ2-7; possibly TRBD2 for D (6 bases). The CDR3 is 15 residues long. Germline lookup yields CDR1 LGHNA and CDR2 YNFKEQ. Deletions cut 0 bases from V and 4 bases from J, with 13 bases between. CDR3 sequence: CASSQEGGRAYEQYF. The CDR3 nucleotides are TGTGCCAGCAGCCAAGAGGGAGGAAGGGCTTACGAGCAGTACTTC.

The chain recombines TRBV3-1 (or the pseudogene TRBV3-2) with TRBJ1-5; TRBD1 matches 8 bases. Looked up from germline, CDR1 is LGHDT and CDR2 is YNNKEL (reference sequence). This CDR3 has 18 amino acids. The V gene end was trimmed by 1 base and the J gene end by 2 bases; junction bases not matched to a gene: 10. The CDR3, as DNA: TGTGCCAGCAGCCAAGGAAGCAGGGGGCCGTTTGGCAATCAGCCCCAGCATTTT. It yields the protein CASSQGSRGPFGNQPQHF.

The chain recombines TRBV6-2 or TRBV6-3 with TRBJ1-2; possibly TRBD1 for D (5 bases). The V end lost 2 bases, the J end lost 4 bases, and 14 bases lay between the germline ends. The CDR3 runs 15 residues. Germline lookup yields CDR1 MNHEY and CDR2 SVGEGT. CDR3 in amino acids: CASSYSQGGAYGYTF. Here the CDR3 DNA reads TGTGCCAGCAGTTACAGCCAAGGAGGGGCCTATGGCTACACCTTC.

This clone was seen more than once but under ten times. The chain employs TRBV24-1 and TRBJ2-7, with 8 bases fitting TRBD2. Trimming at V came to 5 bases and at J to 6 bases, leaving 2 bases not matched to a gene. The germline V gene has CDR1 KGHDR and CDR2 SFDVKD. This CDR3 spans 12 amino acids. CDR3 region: CATSGAGGEQYF. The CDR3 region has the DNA TGTGCCACCAGTGGTGCGGGAGGCGAGCAGTACTTC.

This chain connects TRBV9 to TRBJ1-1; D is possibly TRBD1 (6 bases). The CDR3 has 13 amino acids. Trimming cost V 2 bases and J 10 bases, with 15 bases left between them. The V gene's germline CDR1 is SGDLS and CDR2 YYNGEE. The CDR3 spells CASSVSAGTRAFF. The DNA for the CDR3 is TGTGCCAGCAGCGTTAGCGCCGGGACAAGAGCTTTCTTT.

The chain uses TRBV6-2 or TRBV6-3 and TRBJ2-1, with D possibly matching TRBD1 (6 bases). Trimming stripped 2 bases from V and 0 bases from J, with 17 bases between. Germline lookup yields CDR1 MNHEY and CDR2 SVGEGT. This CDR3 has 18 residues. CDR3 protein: CASSYPDRPTSSYNEQFF. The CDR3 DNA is TGTGCCAGCAGTTACCCCGACAGGCCCACCAGCTCCTACAATGAGCAGTTCTTC.

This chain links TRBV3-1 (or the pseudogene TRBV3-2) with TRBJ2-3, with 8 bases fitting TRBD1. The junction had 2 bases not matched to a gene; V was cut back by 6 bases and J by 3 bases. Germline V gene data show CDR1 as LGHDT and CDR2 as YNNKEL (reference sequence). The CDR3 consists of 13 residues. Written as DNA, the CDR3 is TGTGCCAGCAGGCAGGGGGCGACAGATACGCAGTATTTT. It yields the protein CASRQGATDTQYF.

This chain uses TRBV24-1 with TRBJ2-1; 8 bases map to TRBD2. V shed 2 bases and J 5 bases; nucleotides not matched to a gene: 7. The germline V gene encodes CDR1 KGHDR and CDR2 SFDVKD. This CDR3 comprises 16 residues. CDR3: CATSDWGGLDDNEQFF. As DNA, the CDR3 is TGTGCCACCAGTGATTGGGGGGGACTAGACGACAATGAGCAGTTCTTC.

Written as DNA, the CDR3 is TGTGCCAGCAGCCTCTGGGGAGGGTCTGGCACCGGGGAGCTGTTTTTT. Its translation: CASSLWGGSGTGELFF. The rearrangement uses TRBV3-1 (or the pseudogene TRBV3-2) and TRBJ2-2; 7 bases map to TRBD2. J lost 4 bases, V lost 4 bases, and 9 bases had no gene match. The germline gives CDR1 LGHDT, CDR2 YNNKEL (reference sequence). The CDR3 loop spans 16 amino acids.

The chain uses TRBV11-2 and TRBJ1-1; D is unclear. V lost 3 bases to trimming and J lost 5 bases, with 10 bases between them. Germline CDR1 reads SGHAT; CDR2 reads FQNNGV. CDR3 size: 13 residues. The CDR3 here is CASSFREGTEAFF. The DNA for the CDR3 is TGTGCCAGCAGCTTCCGGGAGGGAACTGAAGCTTTCTTT. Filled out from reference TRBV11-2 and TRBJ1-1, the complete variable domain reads EAGVAQSPRYKIIEKRQSVAFWCNPISGHATLYWYQQILGQGPKLLIQFQNNGVVDDSQLPKDRFSAERLKGVDSTLKIQPAKLEDSAVYLCASSFREGTEAFFGQGTRLTVV.

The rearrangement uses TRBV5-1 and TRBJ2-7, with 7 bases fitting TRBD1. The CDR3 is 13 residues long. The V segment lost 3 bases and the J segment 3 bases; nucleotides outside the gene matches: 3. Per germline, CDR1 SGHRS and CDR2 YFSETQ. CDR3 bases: TGCGCCAGCAGCTGGCAGGGGGACTACGAGCAGTACTTC. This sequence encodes CASSWQGDYEQYF. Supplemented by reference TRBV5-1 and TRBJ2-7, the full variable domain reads KAGVTQTPRYLIKTRGQQVTLSCSPISGHRSVSWYQQTPGQGLQFLFEYFSETQRNKGNFPGRFSGRQFSNSRSEMNVSTLELGDSALYLCASSWQGDYEQYFGPGTRLTVT.

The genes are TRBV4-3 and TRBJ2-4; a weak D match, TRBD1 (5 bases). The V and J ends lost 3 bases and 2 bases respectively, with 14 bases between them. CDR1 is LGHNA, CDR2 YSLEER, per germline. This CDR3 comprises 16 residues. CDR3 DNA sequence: TGCGCCAGCAGCCAGGGTTCCAGGGCCTCCAAAAACATTCAGTACTTC. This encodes CASSQGSRASKNIQYF.

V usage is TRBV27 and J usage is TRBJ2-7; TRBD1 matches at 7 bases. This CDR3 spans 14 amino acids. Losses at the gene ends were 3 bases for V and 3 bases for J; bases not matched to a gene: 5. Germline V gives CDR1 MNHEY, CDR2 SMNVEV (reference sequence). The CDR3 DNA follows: TGTGCCAGCAGTTTGACAGGGTCTTTCTACGAGCAGTACTTC. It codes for CASSLTGSFYEQYF.

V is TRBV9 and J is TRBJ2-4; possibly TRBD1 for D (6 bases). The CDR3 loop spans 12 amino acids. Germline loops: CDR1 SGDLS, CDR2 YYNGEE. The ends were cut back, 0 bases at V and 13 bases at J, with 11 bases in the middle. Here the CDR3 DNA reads TGTGCCAGCAGCGTAGTAGGGGGACCCCAGTACTTC. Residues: CASSVVGGPQYF.

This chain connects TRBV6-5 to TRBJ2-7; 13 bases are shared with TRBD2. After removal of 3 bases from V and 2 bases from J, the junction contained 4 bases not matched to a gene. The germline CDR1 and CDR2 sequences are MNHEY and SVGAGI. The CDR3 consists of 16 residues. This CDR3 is CASSYTGLAGTYEQYF. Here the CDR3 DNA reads TGTGCCAGCAGTTATACGGGACTAGCGGGAACCTACGAGCAGTACTTC.

CDR3 coding DNA: TGCGCCACCACAAAGGAGACAGGGGTTGCTTACGAGCAGTACTTC. Translation gives CATTKETGVAYEQYF. The chain carries TRBV10-2 and TRBJ2-7; 8 bases agree with TRBD1. The germline V gene has CDR1 WSHSY and CDR2 SAAADI. This CDR3 spans 15 amino acids. J lost 4 bases, V lost 10 bases, and 15 bases had no gene match.

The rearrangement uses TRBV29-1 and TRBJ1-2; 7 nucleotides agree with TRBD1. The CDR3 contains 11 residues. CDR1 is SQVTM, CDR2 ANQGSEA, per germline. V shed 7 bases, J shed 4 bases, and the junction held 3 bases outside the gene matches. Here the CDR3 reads CSAGTAYGYTF. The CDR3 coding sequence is TGCAGCGCCGGGACAGCCTATGGCTACACCTTC.

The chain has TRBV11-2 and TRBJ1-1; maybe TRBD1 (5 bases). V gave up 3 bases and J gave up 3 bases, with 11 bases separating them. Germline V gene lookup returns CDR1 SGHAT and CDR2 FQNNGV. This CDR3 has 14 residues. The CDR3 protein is CASSLAQGYTEAFF. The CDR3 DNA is TGTGCCAGCAGCTTGGCCCAGGGCTACACTGAAGCTTTCTTT.